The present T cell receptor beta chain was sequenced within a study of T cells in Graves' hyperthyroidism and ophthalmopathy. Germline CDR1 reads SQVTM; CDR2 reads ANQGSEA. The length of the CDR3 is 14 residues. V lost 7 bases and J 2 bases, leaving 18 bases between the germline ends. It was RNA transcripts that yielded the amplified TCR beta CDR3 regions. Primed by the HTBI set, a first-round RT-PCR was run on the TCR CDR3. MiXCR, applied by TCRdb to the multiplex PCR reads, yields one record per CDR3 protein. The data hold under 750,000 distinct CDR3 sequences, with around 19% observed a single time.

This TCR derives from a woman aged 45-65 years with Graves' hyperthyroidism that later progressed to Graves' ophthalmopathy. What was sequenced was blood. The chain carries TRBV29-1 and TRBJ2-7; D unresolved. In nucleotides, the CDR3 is TGCAGCGCCGCCGATCGGCCAGGAGCCTACGAGCAGTACTTC. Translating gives CSAADRPGAYEQYF.